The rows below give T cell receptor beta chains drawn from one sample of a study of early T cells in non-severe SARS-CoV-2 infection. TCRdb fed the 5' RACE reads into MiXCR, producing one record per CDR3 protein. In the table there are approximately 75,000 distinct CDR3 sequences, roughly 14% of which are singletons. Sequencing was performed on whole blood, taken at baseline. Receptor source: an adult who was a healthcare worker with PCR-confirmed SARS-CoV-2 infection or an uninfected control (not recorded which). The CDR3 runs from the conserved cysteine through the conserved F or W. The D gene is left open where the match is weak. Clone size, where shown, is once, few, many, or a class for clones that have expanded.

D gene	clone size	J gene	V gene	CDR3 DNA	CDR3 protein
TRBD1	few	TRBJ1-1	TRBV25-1	TGTGCCAGCAGCGGGACAGGGTCTTCTGAAGCTTTCTTT	CASSGTGSSEAFF
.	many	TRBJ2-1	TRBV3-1	TGTGCCAGCAGCTACCGGACAAGCAATGAGCAGTTCTTC	CASSYRTSNEQFF
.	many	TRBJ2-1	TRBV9	TGTGCCAGCAGCGGGCGGATGGGGTATGAGCAGTTCTTC	CASSGRMGYEQFF
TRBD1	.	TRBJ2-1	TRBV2	TGTGCCAGCAGTGTATTGGCAGGGGGCAATGAGCAGTTCTTC	CASSVLAGGNEQFF
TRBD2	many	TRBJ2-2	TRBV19	TGTGCCATCTCTCCGCGACTAGCGGGAGGGACTAACACCGGGGAGCTGTTTTTT	CAISPRLAGGTNTGELFF
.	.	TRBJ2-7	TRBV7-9	TGTGCCAGCAGCTCCCTAGTCCCCTACGAGCAGTACTTC	CASSSLVPYEQYF
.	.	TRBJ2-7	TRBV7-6	TGTGCCAGCAGCTTAAGCGGAATGATCTACGAGCAGTACTTC	CASSLSGMIYEQYF
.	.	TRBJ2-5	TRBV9	TGTGCCAGCAGCAAAAGCGGGTCCCTCTCCGTGACCCAGTACTTC	CASSKSGSLSVTQYF
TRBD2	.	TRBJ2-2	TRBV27	TGTGCCAGCAGTCCGGGACTACCAACACTCACCGGGGAGCTGTTTTTT	CASSPGLPTLTGELFF
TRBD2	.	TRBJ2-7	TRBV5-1	TGCGCCAGCAGCTCGCGACTAGCGGCCCAAGTCTACGAGCAGTACTTC	CASSSRLAAQVYEQYF
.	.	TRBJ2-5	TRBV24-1	TGTGCCACCAGTGACTCCGGGACGGCGAAGGAGACCCAGTACTTC	CATSDSGTAKETQYF
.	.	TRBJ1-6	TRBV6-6	TGTGCCAGCAGTTATTTAGGGGAAGGACCCCTCCACTTT	CASSYLGEGPLHF
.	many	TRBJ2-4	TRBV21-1	TGTGCCAGCAGCACCCCGGGACAGGGGGCCAAAAACATTCAGTACTTC	CASSTPGQGAKNIQYF
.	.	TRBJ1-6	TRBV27	TGTGCCAGCAGTTTATCCGGGAACAATTCACCCCTCCACTTT	CASSLSGNNSPLHF
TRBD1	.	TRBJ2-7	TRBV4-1	TGCGCCAGCAGGGAAGGACAGGGGCCCTACGAGCAGTACTTC	CASREGQGPYEQYF
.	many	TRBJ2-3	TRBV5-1	TGCGCCAGCAGAGCGGCTACTAGCACAGATACGCAGTATTTT	CASRAATSTDTQYF
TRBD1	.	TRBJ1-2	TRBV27	TGTGCCAGCAGTTTAAAACAGGGGATAAACTATGGCTACACCTTC	CASSLKQGINYGYTF
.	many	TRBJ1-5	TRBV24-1	TGTGCCACCGCCCCTCCCGGTGGACCCCAGCATTTT	CATAPPGGPQHF
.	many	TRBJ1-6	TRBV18	TGTGCCAGCTCACCCGATCGACGGCCGAATTCACCCCTCCACTTT	CASSPDRRPNSPLHF
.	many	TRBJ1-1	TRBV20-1	TGCAGTGCTAGAGAACCGGGACAGAACACTGAAGCTTTCTTT	CSAREPGQNTEAFF
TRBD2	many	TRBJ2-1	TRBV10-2	TGCGCCAGCCGTACCACTAGCGGGAGCTACAATGAGCAGTTCTTC	CASRTTSGSYNEQFF
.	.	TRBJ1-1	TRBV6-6	TGTGCCAGCAGTCCTAGAGGCGGCCCGGCTGAAGCTTTCTTT	CASSPRGGPAEAFF
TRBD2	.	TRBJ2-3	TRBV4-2	TGTGCCAGCAGCCAAGGGATTAGCGGGAGTACCACAGATACGCAGTATTTT	CASSQGISGSTTDTQYF
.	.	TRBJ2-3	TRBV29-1	TGCAGCGTAGGGCCGCGTGGGGACCTCACAGATACGCAGTATTTT	CSVGPRGDLTDTQYF
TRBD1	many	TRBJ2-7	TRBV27	TGTGCCAGCAAAGGGGGCATCTACGAGCAGTACTTC	CASKGGIYEQYF
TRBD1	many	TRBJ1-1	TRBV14	TGTGCCAGCAGCCAAGTCGGGACAGGGGGAAACACTGAAGCTTTCTTT	CASSQVGTGGNTEAFF
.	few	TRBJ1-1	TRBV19	TGTGCCAGTAGTCTCGGAATCCCCACACCCCATGAAGCTTTCTTT	CASSLGIPTPHEAFF